The next 14 T cell receptor beta chains were all read from a single sample in a study of blood T cell repertoires in COVID-19 (dated by TCRdb to 2019 to 2021). Libraries came from the immunoSEQ multiplex PCR assay. In TCRdb, the immuneACCESS table is reduced to in-frame sequences with V and J assigned. These tables do not hold every clone; where another copy was compared, an unresolved V gene accounts for under half, and the others remain unexplained. The sample profile shows 130,000 or so clones; approximately 80% of them were found once. Over 7.5% of the sample is in the top ten clones. The material sequenced was peripheral blood. The receptors here all came from a woman aged 55-69 years with active or convalescent COVID-19.

V gene TRBV10-3 combines with J gene TRBJ2-6; 7 bases line up with TRBD1. V lost 2 bases, J lost 0 bases, and 10 bases stayed unmatched. CDR1 is ENHRY and CDR2 is SYGVKD in the germline V gene. This CDR3 is built from 19 residues. The chain's CDR3 is CAISEDTGTVNSGANVLTF. The CDR3 DNA follows: TGTGCCATCAGTGAGGACACCGGGACAGTGAACTCTGGGGCCAACGTCCTGACTTTC.

The gene calls are TRBV10-1 and TRBJ2-5; 11 nucleotides align to TRBD2. There are 15 residues in the CDR3. After removal of 4 bases from V and 4 bases from J, the junction contained 5 bases not matched to a gene. Germline V CDR1 and CDR2: WNHNN, SYGVQD (reference sequence). CDR3 in amino acids: CASSGGSGGGETQYF. The CDR3 DNA sequence: TGCGCCAGCAGTGGAGGTAGCGGGGGGGGAGAGACCCAGTACTTC.

The V and J genes are TRBV19 and TRBJ1-1; the D is unclear. CDR1 LNHDA and CDR2 SQIVND come from the germline V gene (reference sequence). The CDR3 is 14 amino acids. V lost 2 bases, J lost 4 bases, and 11 bases lay in between. CDR3 loop: CASSIFHQATEAFF. The DNA for the CDR3 is TGTGCCAGTAGTATATTCCATCAAGCCACTGAAGCTTTCTTT.

CDR3: CASSKPTGKNSPLHF. The CDR3 DNA reads TGTGCCAGCAGTAAGCCGACAGGGAAAAATTCACCCCTCCACTTT. The V call is TRBV27, the J call TRBJ1-6; 7 nucleotides agree with TRBD1. Germline V gene data show CDR1 as MNHEY and CDR2 as SMNVEV (reference sequence). The CDR3 is made up of 15 amino acids. Losses at the gene ends were 5 bases for V and 7 bases for J; bases not matched to a gene: 8.

The CDR3: CASSPLSQETQYF. In DNA, the CDR3 is TGTGCCAGCTCCCCTCTTTCCCAAGAGACCCAGTACTTC. The chain uses TRBV18 and TRBJ2-5; no definite D call. There are 13 residues in the CDR3. With 6 bases removed from V and 1 base from J, the gap between germline ends came to 9 bases. Germline V lookup: CDR1 KGHSH, CDR2 LQKENI.

This clone showed up just once. This sequence joins TRBV7-8 and TRBJ1-3, with a tentative D call TRBD1 (5 bases). There are 14 residues in the CDR3. Per germline, CDR1 SGHVS and CDR2 FQNEAQ. V gave up 2 bases and J gave up 8 bases, with 13 bases separating them. The CDR3 DNA follows: TGTGCCAGCAGCTTATGGGGGGAGCGAGACACCATATATTTT. It yields the protein CASSLWGERDTIYF. The variable domain in full, completed from reference TRBV7-8 and TRBJ1-3, reads GAGVSQSPRYKVAKRGQDVALRCDPISGHVSLFWYQQALGQGPEFLTYFQNEAQLDKSGLPSDRFFAERPEGSVSTLKIQRTQQEDSAVYLCASSLWGERDTIYFGEGSWLTVV.

This clone was counted ten times or more. The chain links TRBV29-1 to TRBJ2-3; D unclear. V lost 3 bases and J lost 0, with 4 bases in between. Germline values: CDR1 SQVTM, CDR2 ANQGSEA. This CDR3 has 12 residues. CDR3 loop: CSVDTSTDTQYF. CDR3 nucleotide sequence: TGCAGCGTTGACACAAGCACAGATACGCAGTATTTT.

V gene TRBV5-1 combines with J gene TRBJ1-2, with 8 bases lining up with TRBD1. This CDR3 is 15 amino acids long. Germline V gives CDR1 SGHRS, CDR2 YFSETQ. J was trimmed by 8 bases and V by 4 bases; bases with no gene match: 13. The CDR3 nucleotides are TGCGCCAGCAGCCCCCCCGGACAGGGCCTTGGCGGCTACACCTTC. It encodes CASSPPGQGLGGYTF.

The chain couples TRBV5-1 to TRBJ1-2; D is possibly TRBD1 (6 bases). V lost 4 bases and J 4 bases, leaving 14 bases between the germline ends. CDR1 and CDR2 from the germline V gene are SGHRS and YFSETQ. This CDR3 comprises 14 residues. The CDR3 nucleotides read TGCGCCAGCAGCATGACAGGTTTGGGCTATGGCTACACCTTC. Translating it yields CASSMTGLGYGYTF.

This clone was seen a single time. This chain connects TRBV10-3 to TRBJ1-3, with D unclear. Germline assignment: CDR1 ENHRY and CDR2 SYGVKD. Trimming cost V 8 bases and J 2 bases, with 19 bases left between them. The CDR3 has 16 residues. This chain's CDR3 is CAIRPKDGNPGNTIYF. In nucleotides, the CDR3 is TGTGCCATCCGGCCGAAGGACGGGAACCCTGGAAACACCATATATTTT.

V usage is TRBV4-3 and J usage is TRBJ2-7; D is unresolved. Germline lookup yields CDR1 LGHNA and CDR2 YSLEER. The CDR3 sequence is 14 residues long. V gave up 0 bases and J gave up 3 bases, with 9 bases separating them. The CDR3 loop reads CASSQEPGHYEQYF. Here the CDR3 DNA reads TGCGCCAGCAGCCAAGAACCAGGCCACTACGAGCAGTACTTC.

The CDR3 region is CASSDFQGATNEKLFF. CDR3 bases: TGTGCCAGCAGCGACTTCCAGGGGGCAACTAATGAAAAACTGTTTTTT. The chain employs TRBV5-5 and TRBJ1-4; 7 positions match TRBD1. Germline trimming cut 4 bases from V and 0 bases from J; bases unmatched to any gene: 6. CDR3 size: 16 residues. Germline V gene data show CDR1 as SGHKS and CDR2 as YYEKEE (reference sequence).

V gene TRBV10-3 combines with J gene TRBJ2-1; 12 nucleotides agree with TRBD2. The V gene end was trimmed by 3 bases and the J gene end by 7 bases; junction bases not matched to a gene: 10. The germline CDR1 and CDR2 sequences are ENHRY and SYGVKD. The CDR3 runs to 17 residues. CDR3 loop: CAISEVASGGAKNEQFF. The DNA for the CDR3 is TGTGCCATCAGTGAAGTGGCTAGCGGGGGGGCCAAAAATGAGCAGTTCTTC.

The chain has TRBV24-1 and TRBJ2-1; D remains unclear. Germline V gene lookup returns CDR1 KGHDR and CDR2 SFDVKD. The CDR3 extends over 13 amino acids. The V end lost 3 bases, the J end lost 3 bases, and 5 bases lay between the germline ends. The CDR3 nucleotides read TGTGCCACCAGTGATCAGTACTACAATGAGCAGTTCTTC. Translated, it gives CATSDQYYNEQFF.